What follows are 22 T cell receptor beta chains derived from one specimen sequenced in a study of blood T cells in healthy people across ages. Primed by a sample-barcoded 5' primer and a J-beta primer mix, a second PCR proceeded for roughly 6 to 12 cycles. A single record per CDR3 protein comes from TCRdb applying MiXCR to the 5' RACE reads. This sample carries a few hundred thousand distinct CDR3 sequences, about 27% of them seen once, and the ten largest clones take 3% to 4.5%. These data are also associated with another study on T cells of mothers and their children.

Sequenced input: blood. These receptors came from a boy aged 2-15 years in good health.

This clonotype was counted between two and nine times. The chain is built from TRBV5-1 and TRBJ2-2; TRBD1 matches at 11 bases. Germline V gene sequence: CDR1 SGHRS, CDR2 YFSETQ. Unmatched junction bases numbered 3, after V lost 2 bases and J lost 3 bases. The CDR3 length is 16 residues. The CDR3 sequence: CASSLWDRGDTGELFF. In DNA, the CDR3 is TGCGCCAGCAGCTTATGGGACAGGGGGGACACCGGGGAGCTGTTTTTT.

This clonotype has more than one count but fewer than ten. The chain links TRBV7-8 to TRBJ1-1, with D perhaps TRBD1 (5 bases). CDR3 length: 12 residues. The V end was cut by 0 bases, the J end by 7 bases, with 6 bases between. Germline V gene sequence: CDR1 SGHVS, CDR2 FQNEAQ. CDR3 protein: CASSLATVEAFF. In nucleotides, the CDR3 is TGTGCCAGCAGCTTAGCGACAGTTGAAGCTTTCTTT.

The genes are TRBV2 and TRBJ1-5; D is perhaps TRBD1 (6 bases). The CDR3 consists of 13 residues. Germline lookup yields CDR1 SNHLY and CDR2 FYNNEI. V lost 0 bases and J 7 bases, leaving 7 bases between the germline ends. The CDR3 protein is CASSEAGGQPQHF. For the CDR3, the DNA is TGTGCCAGCAGTGAAGCAGGGGGGCAGCCCCAGCATTTT. Looking up the rest from reference TRBV2 and TRBJ1-5 gives the full variable domain: EPEVTQTPSHQVTQMGQEVILRCVPISNHLYFYWYRQILGQKVEFLVSFYNNEISEKSEIFDDQFSVERPDGSNFTLKIRSTKLEDSAMYFCASSEAGGQPQHFGDGTRLSIL.

This clonotype has a count of ten or more. This chain joins TRBV7-6 and TRBJ1-1; tentatively, D is TRBD1 (5 bases). Germline V gene sequence: CDR1 SGHVS, CDR2 FNYEAQ. V dropped 0 bases and J dropped 5 bases, with 13 bases sitting between them. The CDR3 has 15 residues. The CDR3 loop is CASSLAGTGGTEAFF. The CDR3 DNA sequence: TGTGCCAGCAGCTTAGCCGGGACGGGGGGGACTGAAGCTTTCTTT.

This clonotype showed up just a few times. The chain employs TRBV10-3 and TRBJ1-6; the D gene is possibly TRBD1 (6 bases). Germline assignment: CDR1 ENHRY and CDR2 SYGVKD. This CDR3 is built from 13 residues. V lost 8 bases to trimming and J lost 8 bases, with 13 bases between them. The CDR3 spells CAISDRSDSPLHF. The CDR3 nucleotides read TGTGCCATCTCCGACAGGTCCGATTCACCCCTCCACTTT.

The gene calls are TRBV29-1 and TRBJ1-1, with D hard to call. V was cut by 0 bases and J by 7 bases, with 9 bases left in between. Germline CDR1 is SQVTM and CDR2 is ANQGSEA. CDR3 length equals 12 residues. The CDR3 DNA reads as TGCAGCGTTGAAGATCGTTGGGATGAAGCTTTCTTT. Amino acids: CSVEDRWDEAFF.

The chain carries TRBV6-1 and TRBJ2-7, with 8 bases fitting TRBD2. The CDR3 is 15 amino acids. J was trimmed by 5 bases and V by 2 bases; bases with no gene match: 8. Germline CDR1 is MNHNS and CDR2 is SASEGT. The CDR3 region has the DNA TGTGCCAGCAGTGAAATCCCGGGGGGGCCCGACGAGCAGTACTTC. Protein: CASSEIPGGPDEQYF.

This clonotype has more than one count but fewer than ten. This chain uses TRBV12-5 with TRBJ1-2; D remains unclear. The germline V gene has CDR1 LGHNT and CDR2 FRNRAP. V was pared by 7 bases and J by 5 bases, with 20 bases between. The CDR3 is made up of 15 amino acids. The CDR3 nucleotides read TGTGCTAGTGCCCTCTCGGGCCAGGTCCCTTATGGCTACACCTTC. It codes for CASALSGQVPYGYTF.

This clonotype was detected a few times. This chain links TRBV5-1 with TRBJ2-5; 7 bases fit TRBD1. Germline V CDR1 and CDR2: SGHRS, YFSETQ. V was pared by 2 bases and J by 1 base, with 8 bases of the junction left unmatched. The CDR3 totals 16 residues. CDR3 nucleotide sequence: TGCGCCAGCAGCTTATGGGACAGCCTGACCCAAGAGACCCAGTACTTC. Its protein is CASSLWDSLTQETQYF.

Regarding this clonotype: This CDR3 is missing its conserved last phenylalanine or tryptophan, likely due to a read error. It is unclear where the CDR3 begins or ends on the DNA, so no DNA is shown, and the CDR3 is as TCRdb lists it. The chain links TRBV12-3 or TRBV12-4 to TRBJ2-3; the tabulated D call, TRBD2, remains unverified against the DNA. From its first to its last residue, the CDR3 has 15 amino acids. This CDR3 reads CAIRQGRRSTDAQYS.

This clonotype was observed a handful of times. The chain employs TRBV20-1 and TRBJ1-4, with D unclear. Germline CDR1 reads DFQATT; CDR2 reads SNEGSKA (reference sequence). The CDR3 runs 14 residues. The germline V and J ends were trimmed by 1 base and 7 bases, with 13 bases remaining between them. In DNA, the CDR3 is TGCAGTGCTAGAGTCGTCCAGGCGGGTGAAAAACTGTTTTTT. Its translation is CSARVVQAGEKLFF.

This clonotype was detected only a few times. V and J are TRBV2 and TRBJ1-4; D not resolved. Germline CDR1 SNHLY, CDR2 FYNNEI. The CDR3 has 14 amino acids. V lost 4 bases and J 0 bases, leaving 6 bases between the germline ends. The CDR3 protein is CASSAFTTNEKLFF. Here the CDR3 DNA reads TGTGCCAGCAGTGCTTTTACAACTAATGAAAAACTGTTTTTT.

For this clonotype: Its ends do not fully match the called genes, so a read error is possible. The rearrangement uses TRBV7-8 and TRBJ2-3, with 10 bases fitting TRBD2. The CDR3 has 16 residues. CDR1 SGHVS and CDR2 FQNEAQ come from the germline V gene. CDR3 sequence (DNA): TGTGCCAGCACCAGGGGGGCTAGCGGGAGCAGAGATACGCAGTATTTT. This encodes CASTRGASGSRDTQYF.

This chain links TRBV7-9 with TRBJ1-4, with 7 bases identical to TRBD1. CDR1 SEHNR and CDR2 FQNEAQ come from the germline V gene (reference sequence). The CDR3 extends over 16 amino acids. Germline trimming cut 5 bases from V and 7 bases from J; bases unmatched to any gene: 13. The CDR3 spells CASSPLVQGGFEKLFF. The CDR3 DNA follows: TGTGCCAGCAGCCCACTCGTCCAGGGGGGATTTGAAAAACTGTTTTTT.

This clonotype was recorded a few times. The V and J genes are TRBV3-1 and TRBJ2-5; D possibly matches TRBD1 or TRBD2 (5 bases each). The DNA end is a closer match to TRBJ2-1, so the J assignment may be wrong. Germline V gene data show CDR1 as LGHDT and CDR2 as YNNKEL (reference sequence). The CDR3 runs to 14 residues. CDR3 in amino acids: CASSQGRAGTEQFF. The CDR3 coding sequence is TGTGCCAGCAGCCAAGGTCGAGCAGGGACTGAGCAGTTCTTC.

The CDR3 spells CASSEGVQGVQPQHF. In DNA, the CDR3 is TGTGCCAGCAGCGAGGGGGTACAGGGTGTCCAGCCCCAGCATTTT. This chain connects TRBV2 to TRBJ1-5, with D possibly matching TRBD1 (6 bases). V gave up 6 bases and J gave up 7 bases, with 19 bases separating them. The CDR3 loop spans 15 amino acids. Germline V gene sequence: CDR1 SNHLY, CDR2 FYNNEI.

This clonotype was seen at least ten times. The V call is TRBV28, the J call TRBJ1-4; no firm D call. The CDR3 runs 12 residues. Trimming stripped 5 bases from V and 8 bases from J, with 9 bases between. The germline V gene has CDR1 MDHEN and CDR2 SYDVKM. The CDR3 sequence: CASSPLGEKLFF. As DNA, the CDR3 is TGTGCCAGCAGTCCCTTAGGGGAAAAACTGTTTTTT.

In this sample, this clonotype turned up a few times. V is TRBV12-3 or TRBV12-4 and J is TRBJ1-2, with 9 bases lining up with TRBD1. The CDR3 covers 14 residues. V trimming: 7 bases; J trimming: 8 bases; junction bases outside the gene matches: 11. The CDR3, as DNA: TGTGCCAGCACCCTCGGGGACAGGGTAGGAGGCTACACCTTC. Amino acid sequence: CASTLGDRVGGYTF.

This chain joins TRBV28 and TRBJ1-2, with 7 bases identical to TRBD1. CDR3 length: 14 amino acids. CDR1 MDHEN and CDR2 SYDVKM come from the germline V gene. J was trimmed by 2 bases and V by 6 bases; bases with no gene match: 6. In nucleotides, the CDR3 is TGTGCCAGCAGCCCTATACAGGGGAACTATGGCTACACCTTC. This gives the protein CASSPIQGNYGYTF.

This clonotype was seen a handful of times. The rearrangement uses TRBV18 and TRBJ2-7; possible D gene TRBD1, 5 bases. Germline CDR1 is KGHSH and CDR2 is LQKENI. V was shortened by 3 bases and J by 2 bases, with 11 bases between the two germline ends. The CDR3 is made up of 14 amino acids. Here the CDR3 reads CASSPETVTYEQYF. The DNA for the CDR3 is TGTGCCAGCTCACCCGAGACAGTTACCTACGAGCAGTACTTC.

This chain links TRBV28 with TRBJ2-7; 11 bases align to TRBD2. The CDR3 extends over 15 amino acids. With V trimmed by 6 bases and J by 0 bases, 4 bases remained unmatched. CDR1 is MDHEN and CDR2 is SYDVKM in the germline V gene. In DNA, the CDR3 is TGTGCCAGCAGACATACTAGCGGGAGCTCCTACGAGCAGTACTTC. Amino acid sequence: CASRHTSGSSYEQYF. The full variable domain, rest sourced from reference TRBV28 and TRBJ2-7, is DVKVTQSSRYLVKRTGEKVFLECVQDMDHENMFWYRQDPGLGLRLIYFSYDVKMKEKGDIPEGYSVSREKKERFSLILESASTNQTSMYLCASRHTSGSSYEQYFGPGTRLTVT.

V gene TRBV2 combines with J gene TRBJ1-1, with D possibly being TRBD1 (6 bases). This CDR3 contains 14 residues. The germline V and J ends were trimmed by 4 bases and 3 bases, with 12 bases remaining between them. Germline CDR1 and CDR2: SNHLY and FYNNEI. CDR3 nucleotide sequence: TGTGCCAGCAGTGTACAGGGAGGATACACTGAAGCTTTCTTT. Translated, it gives CASSVQGGYTEAFF. Full variable domain (remainder filled in from reference TRBV2 and TRBJ1-1): EPEVTQTPSHQVTQMGQEVILRCVPISNHLYFYWYRQILGQKVEFLVSFYNNEISEKSEIFDDQFSVERPDGSNFTLKIRSTKLEDSAMYFCASSVQGGYTEAFFGQGTRLTVV.